The present T cell receptor beta chain was sequenced within a study of blood T cells in healthy people across ages. General study findings and limits: Unsorted PBMCs ruled out conclusive naive versus antigen-experienced comparison. Significant beta diversity loss was already apparent by age 40, declining roughly linearly.

V lost 1 base, J lost 6 bases, and 14 bases lay in between. This CDR3 comprises 14 residues. Germline CDR1 SGHKS, CDR2 YYEKEE (reference sequence). Together with a sample-barcoded 5' primer, a J-beta primer mix was included in a second PCR lasting 7 to 11 cycles. Each cDNA molecule, via a template-switch adaptor with 12 random nucleotides, was tagged. From the 5' RACE reads, TCRdb called clonotypes with MiXCR, one entry per CDR3 protein. The repertoire holds around 1,800,000 distinct CDR3 sequences, with 30% to 40% as singletons. This clonotype was detected a few times. Its cognate antigen is unknown. The specimen sequenced was blood. The chain couples TRBV5-5 to TRBJ2-7, with a possible D match to TRBD2 (6 bases). This TCR was sampled from a human donor in good health. The CDR3 reads CASSLLGGASEQYF. The DNA of the CDR3 is TGTGCCAGCAGCTTGCTCGGAGGGGCGAGCGAGCAGTACTTC.